The clone carrying this T cell receptor (beta chain) was seen a few times. Distinct nucleotide sequences in the sample also encode this CDR3. Clones were read by immunoSEQ multiplex PCR, and TCRdb kept only the in-frame ones, dropping some. The sample has about 83,000 clones, approximately 92% seen once. The data stem from a study of technical replicates of blood from a few donors. The clonotype comes from a human donor in good health. The sequencing input was T cells isolated from PBMCs.

Here the CDR3 reads CASSLQGPGANVLTF. Written as DNA, the CDR3 is TGTGCCAGCAGCCTACAGGGACCCGGGGCCAACGTCCTGACTTTC. The rearrangement joins TRBV14 to TRBJ2-6; D is perhaps TRBD1 (6 bases). V lost 4 bases and J lost 4, with 11 bases in between. The CDR3 length is 15 residues. Looked up from germline, CDR1 is SGHDN and CDR2 is FVKESK.